These 11 T cell receptor beta chains share one sample of origin, sequenced in a study of cytomegalovirus exposure and HLA in healthy donors. The PCR contained 60 Vbeta and 13 Jbeta primers. The protocol was immunoSEQ multiplex PCR, while the TCRdb copy is restricted to in-frame clones and leaves out a portion. Found here are more than 80,000 clones, roughly 82% of them singletons; the top ten hold 1.5% to 2%. Source material: PBMCs. The receptors originated from a man between 50 and 59 years old in good health and CMV-seronegative.

The V gene is TRBV7-2, the J gene TRBJ1-5; D not resolved. The germline V gene has CDR1 SGHTA and CDR2 FQGNSA. The CDR3 runs to 12 residues. V lost 4 bases, J lost 3 bases, and 4 bases lay in between. In DNA form, the CDR3 reads TGTGCCAGCAGCTCTAACAATCAGCCCCAGCATTTT. Translation: CASSSNNQPQHF.

The J gene is TRBJ2-1, the V gene TRBV27; a weak D match, TRBD1 (6 bases). V lost 6 bases to trimming and J lost 7 bases, with 25 bases between them. CDR3 length: 17 residues. The germline V gene encodes CDR1 MNHEY and CDR2 SMNVEV (reference sequence). CDR3 coding DNA: TGTGCCAGCAGCTTCCCAATAAACAGGGTGGGCCCGAATGAGCAGTTCTTC. It is translated as CASSFPINRVGPNEQFF.

The gene calls are TRBV5-1 and TRBJ1-2, with D tentatively TRBD1 (5 bases). Germline V CDR1 and CDR2: SGHRS, YFSETQ. V was pared by 4 bases and J by 0 bases, with 13 bases between. This CDR3 is built from 15 residues. As DNA, the CDR3 is TGCGCCAGCAGCCGCGGGACCCAAGCTAACTATGGCTACACCTTC. Translation: CASSRGTQANYGYTF. The variable domain in full, with the rest retrieved from reference TRBV5-1 and TRBJ1-2, is KAGVTQTPRYLIKTRGQQVTLSCSPISGHRSVSWYQQTPGQGLQFLFEYFSETQRNKGNFPGRFSGRQFSNSRSEMNVSTLELGDSALYLCASSRGTQANYGYTFGSGTRLTVV.

The chain employs TRBV7-3 and TRBJ2-7; D is ambiguous. Trimming pared 7 bases from V and 3 bases from J, leaving 16 bases between. The CDR3 has 14 residues. Per germline, CDR1 SGHTA and CDR2 FQGTGA. The DNA of the CDR3 is TGTGCCAGCACCACTGTCTTACTCTTCTACGAGCAGTACTTC. It yields the protein CASTTVLLFYEQYF.

The rearrangement joins TRBV6-5 to TRBJ2-3; a possible D gene is TRBD1 (6 bases). Trimming cost V 0 bases and J 4 bases, with 8 bases left between them. CDR1 MNHEY and CDR2 SVGAGI come from the germline V gene. The CDR3 is 14 residues long. CDR3 nucleotides: TGTGCCAGCAGTTACTCGGGGGCCCCAGATACGCAGTATTTT. It translates to CASSYSGAPDTQYF.

DNA for the CDR3: TGTGCCAGCAGACAAATGGCCGGGGGCAATCAGCCCCAGCATTTT. This sequence encodes CASRQMAGGNQPQHF. The rearrangement links TRBV7-2 to TRBJ1-5; D remains unclear. V lost 6 bases and J lost 2, with 14 bases in between. Germline V gene sequence: CDR1 SGHTA, CDR2 FQGNSA. CDR3 size: 15 residues. Together with reference TRBV7-2 and TRBJ1-5, the CDR3 gives the full variable domain: GAGVSQSPSNKVTEKGKDVELRCDPISGHTALYWYRQSLGQGLEFLIYFQGNSAPDKSGLPSDRFSAERTGGSVSTLTIQRTQQEDSAVYLCASRQMAGGNQPQHFGDGTRLSIL.

CDR3 region: CAISESVEDYGYTF. The CDR3, as DNA: TGTGCCATCAGTGAGTCGGTGGAGGATTATGGCTACACCTTC. This rearrangement joins TRBV10-3 to TRBJ1-2; unclear D gene. Germline lookup yields CDR1 ENHRY and CDR2 SYGVKD. This CDR3 spans 14 amino acids. V was trimmed by 0 bases and J by 5 bases, leaving 10 bases between them.

This clone came up once. The gene calls are TRBV6-6 and TRBJ2-3; TRBD1 matches at 11 bases. With V trimmed by 6 bases and J by 4 bases, 3 bases remained unmatched. CDR3 length: 14 residues. Germline assignment: CDR1 MNHNY and CDR2 SVGAGI (reference sequence). The CDR3 loop reads CASRGTGGADTQYF. DNA of the CDR3: TGTGCCAGCAGAGGGACAGGGGGTGCAGATACGCAGTATTTT.

This chain connects TRBV27 to TRBJ2-5; D may be TRBD1 (5 bases). CDR3 length: 13 amino acids. Germline lookup yields CDR1 MNHEY and CDR2 SMNVEV (reference sequence). The ends were cut back, 3 bases at V and 3 bases at J, with 8 bases in the middle. This chain's CDR3 is CASSFRVKETQYF. Written as DNA, the CDR3 is TGTGCCAGCAGTTTCAGGGTAAAAGAGACCCAGTACTTC.

This chain connects TRBV6-5 to TRBJ2-4, with a tentative D call TRBD1 (5 bases). CDR1 MNHEY and CDR2 SVGAGI come from the germline V gene. The V gene lost 5 bases and the J gene lost 6 bases, with 14 bases spanning the gap. The CDR3 is made up of 14 amino acids. The CDR3 sequence: CASSQATAPNIQYF. The CDR3, as DNA: TGTGCCAGCAGTCAAGCGACAGCTCCAAACATTCAGTACTTC.

The V call is TRBV5-1, the J call TRBJ2-2; 9 positions agree with TRBD1. The CDR3 runs to 16 residues. CDR1 and CDR2 from the germline V gene are SGHRS and YFSETQ. V lost 0 bases, J lost 3 bases, and 3 bases stayed unmatched. The CDR3 spells CASSLDGQGYTGELFF. The CDR3 bases are TGCGCCAGCAGCTTGGACGGACAGGGGTACACCGGGGAGCTGTTTTTT.